Presented here are 25 T cell receptor beta chains from one specimen sequenced in a study of blood T cell repertoires in COVID-19 (dated by TCRdb to about 2020). The library relied on the immunoSEQ multiplex PCR assay. Entries here come from immuneACCESS through TCRdb and include only in-frame sequences with V and J called. Some clones fail to appear in such tables; in the studies checked, an unresolved V gene covers under half of the shortfall, and the cause of the remainder is unknown. The sample includes about 98,000 clones, with roughly nine tenths observed a single time. The leading ten clones occupy 10% to 13% of the sample. Specimen: peripheral blood. These TCRs come from a man aged 50-60 years with acute or convalescent COVID-19.

The chain recombines TRBV4-1 with TRBJ2-3; 8 positions agree with TRBD2. The V gene end was trimmed by 1 base and the J gene end by 3 bases; junction bases not matched to a gene: 3. Germline-derived CDR1 and CDR2 are MGHRA and YSYEKL. CDR3 length equals 15 residues. As DNA, the CDR3 is TGCGCCAGCAGCCAAGTACCGGGAGGGACAGATACGCAGTATTTT. It yields the protein CASSQVPGGTDTQYF.

The rearrangement joins TRBV5-1 to TRBJ2-2, with 10 bases identical to TRBD2. CDR3 size: 16 residues. CDR1 is SGHRS and CDR2 is YFSETQ in the germline V gene. With 2 bases clipped from V and 6 bases from J, the junction kept 7 bases outside the gene matches. CDR3 residues: CASSLPSGSLAGELFF. Here the CDR3 DNA reads TGCGCCAGCAGCTTACCTAGCGGGAGTTTGGCCGGGGAGCTGTTTTTT.

The chain employs TRBV2 and TRBJ2-7; 11 positions match TRBD1. The V gene's germline CDR1 is SNHLY and CDR2 FYNNEI. CDR3 length equals 17 residues. Trimming cost V 10 bases and J 2 bases; bases outside gene matches: 16. The CDR3 coding sequence is TGTGCCACCAACACACGAAAACCGGGACAGGGGGCCTACGAGCAGTACTTC. It codes for CATNTRKPGQGAYEQYF.

CDR3 region: CASNSRGRRVEKLFF. The CDR3 coding sequence is TGTGCCAGCAACTCCAGGGGGAGGAGGGTTGAAAAACTGTTTTTT. The J gene is TRBJ1-4, the V gene TRBV7-9; TRBD1 agrees at 7 bases. The germline V gene has CDR1 SEHNR and CDR2 FQNEAQ (reference sequence). The CDR3 runs to 15 residues. Unmatched junction bases numbered 12, after V lost 7 bases and J lost 7 bases.

CDR3 in DNA: TGTGCCAGCTCACCATACGCGGGACGGATGAACACTGAAGCTTTCTTT. This sequence encodes CASSPYAGRMNTEAFF. This sequence joins TRBV18 and TRBJ1-1, with a possible D match to TRBD1 (5 bases). Trimming took off 2 bases at V and 0 bases at J, with 13 bases between the two ends. The CDR3 totals 16 residues. Per the germline V gene, CDR1 is KGHSH and CDR2 is LQKENI.

This clone was counted only a few times. The J gene is TRBJ1-1, the V gene TRBV18; D perhaps matches TRBD1 (6 bases). The length of the CDR3 is 14 residues. Trimming stripped 4 bases from V and 5 bases from J, with 14 bases between. Per germline, CDR1 KGHSH and CDR2 LQKENI. CDR3 in DNA: TGTGCCAGCTCACTACGGACAGTGGGAACTGAAGCTTTCTTT. Its translation: CASSLRTVGTEAFF.

V usage is TRBV5-1 and J usage is TRBJ1-4, with a weak D call TRBD1 (5 bases). Per the germline V gene, CDR1 is SGHRS and CDR2 is YFSETQ. This CDR3 has 14 residues. Trimming removed 3 bases at V and 5 bases at J, with 11 bases between. The CDR3 DNA sequence: TGCGCCAGCAGCTCAACAGGATTAAATGAAAAACTGTTTTTT. It yields the protein CASSSTGLNEKLFF. Using reference TRBV5-1 and TRBJ1-4 for the parts outside the CDR3, the full variable domain is KAGVTQTPRYLIKTRGQQVTLSCSPISGHRSVSWYQQTPGQGLQFLFEYFSETQRNKGNFPGRFSGRQFSNSRSEMNVSTLELGDSALYLCASSSTGLNEKLFFGSGTQLSVL.

The V and J genes are TRBV11-3 and TRBJ2-3, with D maybe TRBD1 (6 bases). Trimming stripped 5 bases from V and 9 bases from J, with 15 bases between. This CDR3 region has 13 residues. Germline V CDR1 and CDR2: SGHNT, YENEEA. The CDR3 bases are TGTGCCAGCAGCGACCCTACAGGGTGGACGCAGTATTTT. It is translated as CASSDPTGWTQYF.

This sequence joins TRBV5-1 and TRBJ2-5; 10 nucleotides line up with TRBD2. V shed 0 bases and J 4 bases; nucleotides not matched to a gene: 9. CDR1 SGHRS and CDR2 YFSETQ come from the germline V gene. The CDR3 contains 17 residues. DNA of the CDR3: TGCGCCAGCAGCTTGGGCCTAGCGGGAGTAGTGAGAGAGACCCAGTACTTC. Amino acids: CASSLGLAGVVRETQYF. Drawing the rest from reference TRBV5-1 and TRBJ2-5, the complete variable domain is KAGVTQTPRYLIKTRGQQVTLSCSPISGHRSVSWYQQTPGQGLQFLFEYFSETQRNKGNFPGRFSGRQFSNSRSEMNVSTLELGDSALYLCASSLGLAGVVRETQYFGPGTRLLVL.

This clone was seen a handful of times. V gene TRBV18 combines with J gene TRBJ1-5, with 9 bases matching TRBD1. This CDR3 has 14 amino acids. Trimming cost V 3 bases and J 4 bases; bases outside gene matches: 1. Germline-derived CDR1 and CDR2 are KGHSH and LQKENI. CDR3 nucleotide sequence: TGTGCCAGCTCACCTGGACAGGGGAATCAGCCCCAGCATTTT. Protein sequence: CASSPGQGNQPQHF.

The chain couples TRBV5-1 to TRBJ1-1, with D possibly matching TRBD1 (6 bases). Germline CDR1 SGHRS, CDR2 YFSETQ. Trimming removed 5 bases from V and 5 bases from J, with 13 bases in between. The CDR3 is 13 amino acids. The CDR3 DNA is TGCGCCAGCAGACAAACAGGGCGGACTGAAGCTTTCTTT. Residues: CASRQTGRTEAFF.

This chain's CDR3 is CATGTQASGNTIYF. Here the CDR3 DNA reads TGCGCCACTGGCACACAGGCCTCTGGAAACACCATATATTTT. V gene TRBV4-1 combines with J gene TRBJ1-3; TRBD1 is a possible D gene (5 bases). The germline gives CDR1 MGHRA, CDR2 YSYEKL. CDR3 length: 14 amino acids. V lost 10 bases and J 0 bases, leaving 13 bases between the germline ends.

This chain uses TRBV29-1 with TRBJ2-7, with 7 bases matching TRBD1. V lost 6 bases, J lost 2 bases, and 7 bases stayed unmatched. From germline, CDR1 is SQVTM and CDR2 ANQGSEA. The CDR3 extends over 13 amino acids. CDR3 in DNA: TGCAGCGTAGATACGGGACAGACCTACGAGCAGTACTTC. Protein product: CSVDTGQTYEQYF.

Here the CDR3 DNA reads TGTGCCAGCTCACCGGGACTAGCGAGATACGAGCAGTACTTC. Encoded protein: CASSPGLARYEQYF. V is TRBV18 and J is TRBJ2-7; 10 positions match TRBD2. CDR1 KGHSH and CDR2 LQKENI come from the germline V gene. V gave up 3 bases and J gave up 4 bases; unmatched junction bases: 3. The CDR3 length is 14 residues.

The chain links TRBV7-9 to TRBJ2-3, with TRBD2 matching 15 bases. The CDR3 loop spans 16 amino acids. V lost 5 bases and J lost 4; bases outside the gene matches: 4. The V gene's germline CDR1 is SEHNR and CDR2 FQNEAQ (reference sequence). CDR3 loop: CASSEGLAGGPDTQYF. CDR3 nucleotide sequence: TGTGCCAGCAGCGAAGGACTAGCGGGAGGGCCAGATACGCAGTATTTT.

The V call is TRBV27, the J call TRBJ1-1; 7 bases agree with TRBD1. The CDR3 length is 15 residues. Per germline, CDR1 MNHEY and CDR2 SMNVEV (reference sequence). With 5 bases clipped from V and 2 bases from J, the junction kept 8 bases outside the gene matches. Here the CDR3 DNA reads TGTGCCAGCAGTCCTCGGACAGGAAGCAACACTGAAGCTTTCTTT. The encoded protein is CASSPRTGSNTEAFF.

V usage is TRBV19 and J usage is TRBJ1-1; 8 nucleotides agree with TRBD1. Germline V lookup: CDR1 LNHDA, CDR2 SQIVND (reference sequence). There are 16 residues in the CDR3. With 5 bases clipped from V and 4 bases from J, the junction kept 12 bases outside the gene matches. The CDR3, as DNA: TGTGCCAGTAGTCTTCGGACAGGGCGAGGGAGCACTGAAGCTTTCTTT. The encoded protein is CASSLRTGRGSTEAFF.

The chain has TRBV6-5 and TRBJ1-4, with 7 positions matching TRBD1. Trimming removed 6 bases from V and 8 bases from J; junction bases left unmatched: 12. The CDR3 length is 15 residues. Germline CDR1 reads MNHEY; CDR2 reads SVGAGI. CDR3 sequence reads: CASSMMGRTGEKLFF. CDR3 DNA: TGTGCCAGCAGCATGATGGGTAGGACAGGCGAAAAACTGTTTTTT.

V is TRBV5-1 and J is TRBJ2-3; D remains unclear. The CDR3 length is 12 residues. The germline CDR1 and CDR2 sequences are SGHRS and YFSETQ. Trimming took 1 base from V and 4 from J, leaving 4 bases between them. The CDR3 sequence: CASSLNSDTQYF. The CDR3 DNA reads as TGCGCCAGCAGCTTGAACTCAGATACGCAGTATTTT.

The chain carries TRBV7-3 and TRBJ2-6; D ambiguous. From germline, CDR1 is SGHTA and CDR2 FQGTGA. There are 19 residues in the CDR3. V was clipped by 5 bases and J by 0 bases, with 20 bases between them. The CDR3 nucleotides are TGTGCCAGCAGCCCAAACCCCAGGAACAGTTACTCTGGGGCCAACGTCCTGACTTTC. Encoded protein: CASSPNPRNSYSGANVLTF.

In this sample, this clone turned up once. One end of the junction does not line up with germline, which may come from a read error. V gene TRBV29-1 combines with J gene TRBJ2-5; TRBD1 agrees at 9 bases. This CDR3 spans 16 amino acids. Germline CDR1 SQVTM, CDR2 ANQGSEA. Written as DNA, the CDR3 is TGCAGCGTCGAAGGCTCCGGACAGGGGATTTCGGAGACCCAGTACTTC. It specifies CSVEGSGQGISETQYF.

The V gene is TRBV25-1, the J gene TRBJ2-2, with 7 bases aligning to TRBD2. This CDR3 has 16 residues. Germline V lookup: CDR1 MGHDK, CDR2 SYGVNS. V was clipped by 4 bases and J by 2 bases; unmatched bases: 7. The CDR3 region has the DNA TGTGCCAGCAGTGGGTGGCTAGCGGTTAACACCGGGGAGCTGTTTTTT. Translation gives CASSGWLAVNTGELFF.

The V gene is TRBV18, the J gene TRBJ2-1; D is perhaps TRBD1 (6 bases). Germline loops: CDR1 KGHSH, CDR2 LQKENI. V gave up 5 bases and J gave up 3 bases, with 14 bases separating them. The CDR3 runs to 15 residues. CDR3 region: CASSTSGVSYNEQFF. In DNA, the CDR3 is TGTGCCAGCTCAACCTCAGGGGTCAGCTACAATGAGCAGTTCTTC.

This sequence joins TRBV5-1 and TRBJ1-3; no firm D call. The CDR3 sequence is 16 residues long. V lost 0 bases and J lost 0, with 10 bases in between. CDR1 and CDR2 (germline): SGHRS, YFSETQ. The DNA for the CDR3 is TGCGCCAGCAGCTTGGAGGCGGTTAGCTCTGGAAACACCATATATTTT. This encodes CASSLEAVSSGNTIYF.

This chain uses TRBV6-5 with TRBJ1-1; a weak D match, TRBD1 (5 bases). V lost 5 bases, J lost 5 bases, and 15 bases lay in between. Germline CDR1 and CDR2: MNHEY and SVGAGI. This CDR3 is 14 amino acids long. CDR3 loop: CASSHTPGVTEAFF. The CDR3 nucleotides are TGTGCCAGCAGTCACACACCGGGGGTTACTGAAGCTTTCTTT.